These 9 T cell receptor beta chains were all obtained from the same sample, sequenced in a study of identical twins. Using its own MiXCR run on the 5' RACE reads, TCRdb lists one record per CDR3 protein. The sample includes about 790,000 distinct CDR3 sequences, approximately 18% of them seen just once. The data also belong to a second study, concerning T cells expressing NK-cell markers.

Input material: PBMCs. These receptors all come from a woman in her late teens or twenties in good health.

This clonotype turned up a few times. This chain joins TRBV3-1 and TRBJ1-2; 7 nucleotides match TRBD1. Germline assignment: CDR1 LGHDT and CDR2 YNNKEL (reference sequence). After removal of 10 bases from V and 2 bases from J, the junction contained 4 bases not matched to a gene. This CDR3 has 12 amino acids. CDR3 amino acids: CATQGQNYGYTF. The CDR3 DNA reads TGTGCCACCCAGGGACAGAACTATGGCTACACCTTC.

V gene TRBV29-1 combines with J gene TRBJ2-5, with D possibly being TRBD2 (5 bases). V lost 5 bases and J lost 5, with 6 bases in between. The CDR3 is 10 residues long. Germline lookup yields CDR1 SQVTM and CDR2 ANQGSEA. The CDR3 DNA sequence: TGCAGCGTTTCTAGCGAGACCCAGTACTTC. Translation: CSVSSETQYF. The variable domain in full, completed from reference TRBV29-1 and TRBJ2-5, reads SAVISQKPSRDICQRGTSLTIQCQVDSQVTMMFWYRQQPGQSLTLIATANQGSEATYESGFVIDKFPISRPNLTFSTLTVSNMSPEDSSIYLCSVSSETQYFGPGTRLLVL.

A note on this clonotype: A much more abundant neighbour one base away suggests this may be a read error. The CDR3 nucleotides read TGTGCCAGCAGATACAACTACGAGCAGTACTTC. Residues: CASRYNYEQYF. The V gene is TRBV27, the J gene TRBJ2-7; D not certain. The CDR3 has 11 amino acids. CDR1 MNHEY and CDR2 SMNVEV come from the germline V gene (reference sequence). V was trimmed by 6 bases and J by 3 bases, leaving 6 bases between them.

This clonotype was counted a few times. The genes are TRBV7-8 and TRBJ2-7, with a weak D call TRBD1 (5 bases). CDR1 is SGHVS, CDR2 FQNEAQ, per germline. V shed 5 bases and J shed 3 bases, with 11 bases lying between them. This CDR3 comprises 13 residues. For the CDR3, the DNA is TGTGCCAGCAGCCAACGACAGTACTACGAGCAGTACTTC. Translating gives CASSQRQYYEQYF.

This clonotype was observed a few times. Here the CDR3 reads CASSPLDRVYGYTF. CDR3 bases: TGTGCCAGCTCACCCTTGGACCGCGTCTATGGCTACACCTTC. This chain uses TRBV18 with TRBJ1-2; D is ambiguous. The V end was cut by 3 bases, the J end by 4 bases, with 12 bases between. Per the germline V gene, CDR1 is KGHSH and CDR2 is LQKENI. The CDR3 extends over 14 amino acids.

The chain couples TRBV5-1 to TRBJ2-5; the D is unclear. Trimming took 0 bases from V and 5 from J, leaving 11 bases between them. This CDR3 is 14 amino acids long. From germline, CDR1 is SGHRS and CDR2 YFSETQ. CDR3 bases: TGCGCCAGCAGCTTGGGGCATTCTGGGGAGACCCAGTACTTC. Its translation: CASSLGHSGETQYF.

There are a few counts of this clonotype. This sequence joins TRBV11-3 and TRBJ2-7; D uncertain. The germline CDR1 and CDR2 sequences are SGHNT and YENEEA. The ends were cut back, 3 bases at V and 5 bases at J, with 11 bases in the middle. This CDR3 is built from 13 residues. The CDR3: CASSFSQSDEQYF. The CDR3 DNA follows: TGTGCCAGCAGCTTCTCGCAATCGGACGAGCAGTACTTC.

V is TRBV6-5 and J is TRBJ2-7; D is perhaps TRBD2 (5 bases). The germline CDR1 and CDR2 sequences are MNHEY and SVGAGI. This CDR3 contains 12 residues. Between the trimmed V and J ends, which lost 8 bases and 0 bases, there was a span of 8 bases. The CDR3 DNA is TGTGCCAGCGTGGGAGACTCCTACGAGCAGTACTTC. This codes for CASVGDSYEQYF.

This chain connects TRBV18 to TRBJ2-3; no firm D call. The length of the CDR3 is 14 residues. Germline V gene lookup returns CDR1 KGHSH and CDR2 LQKENI. The V and J ends lost 3 bases and 1 base respectively, with 8 bases between them. This chain's CDR3 is CASSPQEGTDTQYF. The DNA of the CDR3 is TGTGCCAGCTCACCTCAAGAAGGCACAGATACGCAGTATTTT.